The rows below give T cell receptor beta chains drawn from one sample of a study of cytomegalovirus exposure and HLA in healthy donors. Only in-frame clones appear in the TCRdb table, and some are missing; sequencing was by immunoSEQ multiplex PCR. The table has about 180,000 clones, about 80% seen once; the top ten hold roughly 1.5%. The source material was PBMCs. The source of these receptors is a man aged 18 to 29 in good health and CMV-seronegative. Both conserved end residues are part of each CDR3. D genes are given only for firm matches. Clone sizes are given selectively: once, few, many, or a class where the clone is expanded.

D gene: TRBD2
clone size: NA
V gene: TRBV7-9
J gene: TRBJ2-7
CDR3 protein: CASSPWGLAGAFEQYF
CDR3 DNA: TGTGCCAGCAGCCCTTGGGGACTAGCGGGAGCCTTCGAGCAGTACTTC

D gene: TRBD1
clone size: NA
V gene: TRBV6-1
J gene: TRBJ1-1
CDR3 protein: CASRATGGSGEAFF
CDR3 DNA: TGTGCCAGCAGAGCCACAGGGGGCTCAGGTGAAGCTTTCTTT

D gene: TRBD1
clone size: NA
V gene: TRBV27
J gene: TRBJ2-7
CDR3 protein: CASTGTGGYEQYF
CDR3 DNA: TGTGCCAGCACCGGGACAGGGGGCTACGAGCAGTACTTC

D gene: NA
clone size: NA
V gene: TRBV5-6
J gene: TRBJ2-1
CDR3 protein: CASSQGGAYRVNEQFF
CDR3 DNA: TGTGCCAGCAGCCAAGGAGGGGCTTATAGGGTCAATGAGCAGTTCTTC

D gene: NA
clone size: few
V gene: TRBV14
J gene: TRBJ2-6
CDR3 protein: CASSQVSGSGANVLTF
CDR3 DNA: TGTGCCAGCAGCCAAGTCTCGGGCTCTGGGGCCAACGTCCTGACTTTC

D gene: TRBD1
clone size: NA
V gene: TRBV4-3
J gene: TRBJ1-1
CDR3 protein: CASSQDRTGFNTEAFF
CDR3 DNA: TGCGCCAGCAGCCAAGATAGGACAGGGTTCAACACTGAAGCTTTCTTT

D gene: TRBD1
clone size: NA
V gene: TRBV6-5
J gene: TRBJ1-1
CDR3 protein: CASSQDRGQTEAFF
CDR3 DNA: TGTGCCAGCAGTCAGGACAGGGGGCAGACTGAAGCTTTCTTT

D gene: TRBD2
clone size: NA
V gene: TRBV2
J gene: TRBJ2-7
CDR3 protein: CASTGGTSGGNEQYF
CDR3 DNA: TGTGCCAGCACCGGTGGGACTAGCGGGGGTAACGAGCAGTACTTC

D gene: TRBD2
clone size: NA
V gene: TRBV7-2
J gene: TRBJ2-4
CDR3 protein: CASSSPGGSENIQYF
CDR3 DNA: TGTGCCAGCAGCTCCCCGGGGGGGTCGGAAAACATTCAGTACTTC

D gene: NA
clone size: NA
V gene: TRBV6-1
J gene: TRBJ1-1
CDR3 protein: CATNAGGGTEAFF
CDR3 DNA: TGTGCCACCAATGCGGGGGGTGGAACTGAAGCTTTCTTT

D gene: NA
clone size: NA
V gene: TRBV7-2
J gene: TRBJ1-5
CDR3 protein: CASSFSSYRDNQPQHF
CDR3 DNA: TGTGCCAGCAGCTTTAGTAGCTACAGGGACAATCAGCCCCAGCATTTT

D gene: NA
clone size: NA
V gene: TRBV29-1
J gene: TRBJ2-7
CDR3 protein: CSAATGSSYEQYF
CDR3 DNA: TGCAGTGCCGCTACCGGGAGCTCCTACGAGCAGTACTTC

D gene: NA
clone size: NA
V gene: TRBV5-8
J gene: TRBJ2-3
CDR3 protein: CASSSQRGRDSTDTQYF
CDR3 DNA: TGTGCCAGCAGCTCTCAGAGGGGGCGGGATAGCACAGATACGCAGTATTTT

D gene: TRBD2
clone size: once
V gene: TRBV19
J gene: TRBJ2-1
CDR3 protein: CASSAFTGTSGGAGGNEQFF
CDR3 DNA: TGTGCCAGTAGTGCTTTCACCGGGACTAGCGGGGGGGCAGGCGGCAATGAGCAGTTCTTC

D gene: NA
clone size: NA
V gene: TRBV6-4
J gene: TRBJ2-1
CDR3 protein: CASSDQQGKSYNEQFF
CDR3 DNA: TGTGCCAGCAGTGATCAACAGGGAAAGAGCTACAATGAGCAGTTCTTC

D gene: NA
clone size: NA
V gene: TRBV11-2
J gene: TRBJ2-3
CDR3 protein: CASSLGLGTDTQYF
CDR3 DNA: TGTGCCAGCAGCTTAGGCCTAGGCACAGATACGCAGTATTTT

D gene: NA
clone size: NA
V gene: TRBV2
J gene: TRBJ1-1
CDR3 protein: CASRSGGENTEAFF
CDR3 DNA: TGTGCCAGCAGGAGCGGGGGGGAGAACACTGAAGCTTTCTTT

D gene: NA
clone size: NA
V gene: TRBV6-5
J gene: TRBJ1-1
CDR3 protein: CASSYLGAWGTEAFF
CDR3 DNA: TGTGCCAGCAGTTACTTGGGGGCTTGGGGCACTGAAGCTTTCTTT

D gene: TRBD1
clone size: few
V gene: TRBV19
J gene: TRBJ2-7
CDR3 protein: CASNPQPGTGKPYEQYF
CDR3 DNA: TGTGCCAGTAACCCCCAACCTGGGACAGGGAAGCCCTACGAGCAGTACTTC

D gene: NA
clone size: once
V gene: TRBV23-1
J gene: TRBJ2-1
CDR3 protein: CASSQEKQGRDEQFF
CDR3 DNA: TGCGCCAGCAGTCAAGAGAAACAGGGTCGGGATGAGCAGTTCTTC

D gene: TRBD2
clone size: few
V gene: TRBV6-4
J gene: TRBJ2-1
CDR3 protein: CASSDSSSGDYNEQFF
CDR3 DNA: TGTGCCAGCAGTGACTCGAGTAGCGGGGACTACAATGAGCAGTTCTTC

D gene: NA
clone size: NA
V gene: TRBV2
J gene: TRBJ1-2
CDR3 protein: CASSDISGPYGYTF
CDR3 DNA: TGTGCCAGCAGTGATATTTCAGGTCCCTATGGCTACACCTTC

D gene: NA
clone size: NA
V gene: TRBV21-1
J gene: TRBJ1-4
CDR3 protein: CASSKARGQGYEKLFF
CDR3 DNA: TGTGCCAGCAGCAAAGCGCGGGGACAGGGTTATGAAAAACTGTTTTTT

D gene: TRBD2
clone size: once
V gene: TRBV27
J gene: TRBJ2-1
CDR3 protein: CASSLGTSGSYNEQFF
CDR3 DNA: TGTGCCAGCAGTTTGGGGACTAGCGGCTCCTACAATGAGCAGTTCTTC

D gene: NA
clone size: NA
V gene: TRBV7-3
J gene: TRBJ2-3
CDR3 protein: CASSWGPADTQYF
CDR3 DNA: TGTGCCAGCAGTTGGGGGCCAGCAGATACGCAGTATTTT

D gene: TRBD1
clone size: NA
V gene: TRBV6-1
J gene: TRBJ1-2
CDR3 protein: CASSEDRTGYGYTF
CDR3 DNA: TGTGCCAGCAGTGAAGATAGGACAGGGTACGGCTACACCTTC

D gene: NA
clone size: NA
V gene: TRBV9
J gene: TRBJ1-6
CDR3 protein: CASSVAQKNSPLHF
CDR3 DNA: TGTGCCAGCAGCGTAGCCCAGAAAAATTCACCCCTCCACTTT

D gene: NA
clone size: few
V gene: TRBV19
J gene: TRBJ1-5
CDR3 protein: CASSRGWGQPQHF
CDR3 DNA: TGTGCCAGTAGCAGGGGCTGGGGTCAGCCCCAGCATTTT

D gene: NA
clone size: once
V gene: TRBV11-3
J gene: TRBJ2-7
CDR3 protein: CASSSNRDKSYEQYF
CDR3 DNA: TGTGCCAGCAGCTCCAATCGGGACAAATCCTACGAGCAGTACTTC

D gene: TRBD2
clone size: NA
V gene: TRBV25-1
J gene: TRBJ2-7
CDR3 protein: CASSLAGGNYEQYF
CDR3 DNA: TGTGCCAGCAGCCTAGCGGGAGGGAACTACGAGCAGTACTTC

D gene: NA
clone size: NA
V gene: TRBV14
J gene: TRBJ1-1
CDR3 protein: CASSQDRPGEMNTEAFF
CDR3 DNA: TGTGCCAGCAGCCAAGACCGTCCGGGGGAAATGAACACTGAAGCTTTCTTT

D gene: NA
clone size: NA
V gene: TRBV7-9
J gene: TRBJ1-4
CDR3 protein: CASSLMSGGREKLFF
CDR3 DNA: TGTGCCAGCAGCTTAATGAGCGGTGGTCGGGAAAAACTGTTTTTT

D gene: TRBD2
clone size: NA
V gene: TRBV6-6
J gene: TRBJ2-5
CDR3 protein: CASSYWGGTETQYF
CDR3 DNA: TGTGCCAGCAGTTACTGGGGGGGGACGGAGACCCAGTACTTC

D gene: NA
clone size: NA
V gene: TRBV6-1
J gene: TRBJ1-2
CDR3 protein: CASSLYPGNGYGYTF
CDR3 DNA: TGTGCCAGCAGCCTCTACCCGGGTAACGGCTATGGCTACACCTTC

D gene: NA
clone size: once
V gene: TRBV6-1
J gene: TRBJ1-1
CDR3 protein: CASSRGPESEAFF
CDR3 DNA: TGTGCCAGCAGTCGAGGGCCTGAAAGTGAAGCTTTCTTT

D gene: NA
clone size: once
V gene: TRBV5-4
J gene: TRBJ2-7
CDR3 protein: CASSLEVSGARNEQYF
CDR3 DNA: TGTGCCAGCAGCTTGGAGGTTTCGGGAGCTAGAAACGAGCAGTACTTC

D gene: NA
clone size: few
V gene: TRBV5-1
J gene: TRBJ2-2
CDR3 protein: CATSGTVNTGELFF
CDR3 DNA: TGCGCCACCTCGGGAACAGTCAACACCGGGGAGCTGTTTTTT

D gene: TRBD1
clone size: NA
V gene: TRBV9
J gene: TRBJ1-2
CDR3 protein: CASSVDRGAGGYPF
CDR3 DNA: TGTGCCAGCAGCGTCGACAGGGGGGCTGGTGGCTACCCCTTC

D gene: NA
clone size: NA
V gene: TRBV6-6
J gene: TRBJ2-1
CDR3 protein: CASSYSWSSSYNEQFF
CDR3 DNA: TGTGCCAGCAGTTACTCTTGGTCTAGCTCCTACAATGAGCAGTTCTTC

D gene: NA
clone size: NA
V gene: TRBV19
J gene: TRBJ1-4
CDR3 protein: CASRPTGSQKLFF
CDR3 DNA: TGTGCCAGTAGGCCTACGGGGAGTCAAAAACTGTTTTTT

D gene: TRBD2
clone size: NA
V gene: TRBV7-2
J gene: TRBJ2-1
CDR3 protein: CASRKDSGPVNEQFF
CDR3 DNA: TGTGCCAGCAGAAAGGATAGCGGGCCAGTCAATGAGCAGTTCTTC

D gene: TRBD2
clone size: few
V gene: TRBV5-1
J gene: TRBJ2-1
CDR3 protein: CASSLVAGEFAEQFF
CDR3 DNA: TGCGCCAGCAGCTTGGTAGCGGGAGAATTCGCTGAGCAGTTCTTC

D gene: NA
clone size: few
V gene: TRBV7-2
J gene: TRBJ2-7
CDR3 protein: CASSLFLYEQYF
CDR3 DNA: TGTGCCAGCAGCTTATTCCTCTACGAGCAGTACTTC

D gene: TRBD2
clone size: NA
V gene: TRBV5-4
J gene: TRBJ2-3
CDR3 protein: CASSPPGLAASSTDTQYF
CDR3 DNA: TGTGCCAGCAGCCCCCCGGGACTAGCGGCCTCTAGCACAGATACGCAGTATTTT

D gene: TRBD1
clone size: NA
V gene: TRBV7-9
J gene: TRBJ1-2
CDR3 protein: CASSFGQAANYGYTF
CDR3 DNA: TGTGCCAGCAGCTTCGGACAGGCAGCTAACTATGGCTACACCTTC